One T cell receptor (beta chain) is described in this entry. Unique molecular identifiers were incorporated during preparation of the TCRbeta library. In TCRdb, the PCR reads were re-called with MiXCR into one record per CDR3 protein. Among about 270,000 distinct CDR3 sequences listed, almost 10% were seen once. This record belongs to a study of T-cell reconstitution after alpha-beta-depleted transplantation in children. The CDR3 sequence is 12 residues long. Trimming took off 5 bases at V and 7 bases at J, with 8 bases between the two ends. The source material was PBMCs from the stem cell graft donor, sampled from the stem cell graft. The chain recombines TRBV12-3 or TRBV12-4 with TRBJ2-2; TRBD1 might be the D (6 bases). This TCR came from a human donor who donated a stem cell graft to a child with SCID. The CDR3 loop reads CASSTGIGELFF. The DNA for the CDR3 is TGTGCCAGCAGTACAGGGATCGGGGAGCTGTTTTTT.